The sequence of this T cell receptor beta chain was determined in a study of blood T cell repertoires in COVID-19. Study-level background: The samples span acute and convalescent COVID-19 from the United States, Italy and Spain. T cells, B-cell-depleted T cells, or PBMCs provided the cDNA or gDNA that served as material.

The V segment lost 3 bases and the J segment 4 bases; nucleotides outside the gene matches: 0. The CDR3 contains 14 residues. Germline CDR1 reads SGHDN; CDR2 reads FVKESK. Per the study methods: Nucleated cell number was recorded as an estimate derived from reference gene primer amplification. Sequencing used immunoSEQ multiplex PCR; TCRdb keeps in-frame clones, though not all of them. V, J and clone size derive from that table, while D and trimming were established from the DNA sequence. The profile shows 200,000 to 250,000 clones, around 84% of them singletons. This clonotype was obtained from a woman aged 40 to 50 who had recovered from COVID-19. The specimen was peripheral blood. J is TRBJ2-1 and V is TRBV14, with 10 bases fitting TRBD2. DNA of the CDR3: TGTGCCAGCAGCCAGACTAGCGGGTACAATGAGCAGTTCTTC. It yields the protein CASSQTSGYNEQFF.